Listed below are T cell receptor beta chains from one sample, sequenced in a study of cytomegalovirus exposure and HLA in healthy donors. Sequencing was performed with immunoSEQ multiplex PCR; in TCRdb, only in-frame clones are kept and a portion is missing. The sample shows approximately 120,000 clones, about 80% of them seen only once. The sequenced sample was PBMCs. These receptors all come from a woman between 35 and 50 years old in good health and CMV-seropositive. Each CDR3 is given with its conserved first and last residue. D genes are given only for firm matches. Size is stated for part of the rows, as once, few or many counts, or as a class when the clone is expanded.

size	D	J	length	V	DNA	CDR3
once	NA	TRBJ1-4	15	TRBV4-3	TGCGCCAGCAGCCAAGTTACGGGAGCTAATGAAAAACTGTTTTTT	CASSQVTGANEKLFF
NA	TRBD2	TRBJ2-7	15	TRBV9	TGTGCCAGCAGCGTAGGGGGACTAGAAGTAAACGAGCAGTACTTC	CASSVGGLEVNEQYF
NA	TRBD1	TRBJ2-1	17	TRBV18	TGTGCCAGCTCACCACCGGGACAGCAGATATCCTACAATGAGCAGTTCTTC	CASSPPGQQISYNEQFF
NA	TRBD1	TRBJ1-3	14	TRBV6-5	TGTGCCAGCAGTCCCGACAGGGCTGGAAACACCATATATTTT	CASSPDRAGNTIYF
once	NA	TRBJ1-1	13	TRBV12-5	TGTGCTAGTGGTTTGAGGGGGAACACTGAAGCTTTCTTT	CASGLRGNTEAFF
NA	NA	TRBJ2-7	16	TRBV4-2	TGTGCCAGCAGCCAAGAGCCCGGCGGGCAGGCCTACGAGCAGTACTTC	CASSQEPGGQAYEQYF
few	TRBD1	TRBJ2-5	17	TRBV4-2	TGTGCCAGCAGCTATTCGGGAACAGGGGGTCGTTCAGAGACCCAGTACTTC	CASSYSGTGGRSETQYF
NA	TRBD2	TRBJ2-6	16	TRBV9	TGTGCCAGCAGCGGGGGGGGTAGCTCTGGGGCCAACGTCCTGACTTTC	CASSGGGSSGANVLTF
NA	TRBD2	TRBJ2-7	16	TRBV6-6	TGTGCCAGCAGTCAACTAGCGGGCACCCACTCCTACGAGCAGTACTTC	CASSQLAGTHSYEQYF
NA	TRBD1	TRBJ1-3	19	TRBV30	TGTGCCTGGAGTCGAGGGACAGGGGTATTTTCAATGTCTGGAAACACCATATATTTT	CAWSRGTGVFSMSGNTIYF
NA	NA	TRBJ2-6	13	TRBV7-3	TGTGCCAGCAGCTCGGCTGGGGCCAACGTCCTGACTTTC	CASSSAGANVLTF
NA	NA	TRBJ2-1	12	TRBV7-9	TGTGCCAGCAGCCTCTCTGTGCGTGAGCAGTTCTTC	CASSLSVREQFF
NA	TRBD2	TRBJ2-5	15	TRBV7-7	TGTGCTAGCAGCCAAGAAAGCGGGAGTAGAGAGACCCAGTACTTC	CASSQESGSRETQYF
once	TRBD2	TRBJ2-3	16	TRBV5-6	TGTGCCAGCAGTTTGACCCTAGCGGGAGTATCAGATACGCAGTATTTT	CASSLTLAGVSDTQYF
NA	NA	TRBJ2-7	11	TRBV7-9	TGTGCCAGCAGCAGGGGGTTCGAGCAGTACTTC	CASSRGFEQYF
NA	NA	TRBJ2-3	12	TRBV11-3	TGTGCCAGCAGCTTAGCTTCAGATACGCAGTATTTT	CASSLASDTQYF
NA	TRBD1	TRBJ1-1	15	TRBV9	TGTGCCAGCAGCGAATCGGGACAGGGGGCAACTGAAGCTTTCTTT	CASSESGQGATEAFF
NA	NA	TRBJ1-5	17	TRBV5-8	TGTGCCAGCAGCTTTCTTTTAGGGAGGAATAGCAATCAGCCCCAGCATTTT	CASSFLLGRNSNQPQHF
NA	NA	TRBJ2-4	14	TRBV5-5	TGTGCCAGCAGCGCCCTGGCGGTGGAAAACATTCAGTACTTC	CASSALAVENIQYF
NA	NA	TRBJ2-7	13	TRBV11-2	TGTGCCAGCAGCTTAGGACTAGCCTACGAGCAGTACTTC	CASSLGLAYEQYF
NA	TRBD1	TRBJ2-7	15	TRBV6-5	TGTGCCAGCATAATAGGAGGGACAGGTAAATACGAGCAGTACTTC	CASIIGGTGKYEQYF
NA	NA	TRBJ2-7	14	TRBV28	TGTGCCAGCAGTTTAAACAGGCAAATCTACGAGCAGTACTTC	CASSLNRQIYEQYF
NA	NA	TRBJ2-7	16	TRBV7-9	TGTGCCAGCAGCTTAGCGATCGGACTCGAAACCTACGAGCAGTACTTC	CASSLAIGLETYEQYF
NA	NA	TRBJ2-2	14	TRBV25-1	TGTGCCAGCAGTGCCTCTAGCGAAGCCGGGGAGCTGTTTTTT	CASSASSEAGELFF
NA	NA	TRBJ2-7	13	TRBV28	TGTGCCAGCAGTTTACCCCAGGGTGCTTGGCAGTACTTC	CASSLPQGAWQYF